These 21 T cell receptor beta chains were all obtained from the same sample, sequenced in a study of vaccination and CD4 T cells after COVID-19. At the Johns Hopkins FTIC core, DNA taken from cultured CD4+ T cells was sequenced by way of the Oncomine TCR Beta short-read assay. TCRdb analysed the PCR reads with MiXCR anew, one entry per CDR3 protein. Here the sample spans roughly 10,000 distinct CDR3 sequences, around 23% being singletons. No antigen has been identified for these receptors. Indicated treatment: approximately 10-day PBMC culture with coronavirus spike peptide pools or control peptides (ViraFEST assay). This sample comprised CD4+ T cells from blood, cultured in vitro, obtained after SARS-CoV-2 vaccination. These receptors were obtained from a human donor who had recovered from COVID-19.

J is TRBJ2-7 and V is TRBV29-1; either TRBD1 or TRBD2 may supply D (5 bases each). Trimming removed 4 bases at V and 6 bases at J, with 13 bases between. This CDR3 spans 12 amino acids. Germline CDR1 reads SQVTM; CDR2 reads ANQGSEA. As DNA, the CDR3 is TGCAGCGTTGCAGGCGGTGGGGGCGAGCAGTACTTC. This encodes CSVAGGGGEQYF.

The chain joins TRBV4-2 to TRBJ2-3, with 9 bases matching TRBD2. CDR3 length equals 16 residues. Germline values: CDR1 LGHNA, CDR2 YNFKEQ. V gave up 4 bases and J gave up 5 bases; unmatched junction bases: 10. In DNA form, the CDR3 reads TGTGCCAGCAGCCTTGGGGCGGGGGGGCAAAGAGATACGCAGTATTTT. Encoded protein: CASSLGAGGQRDTQYF.

By frequency in the sample, this clonotype is medium-sized. The chain couples TRBV6-5 to TRBJ1-6; 7 bases fit TRBD1. This CDR3 spans 16 amino acids. CDR1 MNHEY and CDR2 SVGAGI come from the germline V gene. The J segment lost 5 bases and the V segment lost 0 bases, leaving 4 bases of the junction unmatched. This chain's CDR3 is CASSYSSGTDNSPLHF. DNA for the CDR3: TGTGCCAGCAGTTACTCATCTGGGACAGATAATTCACCCCTCCACTTT.

The genes are TRBV5-1 and TRBJ2-5; TRBD1 or TRBD2 may be the D gene (5 bases each). Trimming took off 3 bases at V and 5 bases at J, with 11 bases between the two ends. The CDR3 sequence is 13 residues long. Germline V CDR1 and CDR2: SGHRS, YFSETQ. The CDR3 DNA sequence: TGCGCCAGCAGCTCCCGGGGCTGGGAGACCCAGTACTTC. Its protein product is CASSSRGWETQYF.

The V gene is TRBV24-1, the J gene TRBJ2-3; 7 nucleotides align to TRBD1. Per the germline V gene, CDR1 is KGHDR and CDR2 is SFDVKD. CDR3 length: 14 amino acids. V was pared by 7 bases and J by 3 bases, with 6 bases of the junction left unmatched. CDR3 in DNA: TGTGCCACCAGCCGACAGGGAGTTACAGATACGCAGTATTTT. As protein: CATSRQGVTDTQYF.

This clonotype was observed a few times. The rearrangement joins TRBV2 to TRBJ2-7; D perhaps matches TRBD1 (6 bases). Germline-derived CDR1 and CDR2 are SNHLY and FYNNEI. Trimming left V 7 bases short and J 7 bases short, with 17 bases between. This CDR3 is 13 amino acids long. CDR3 amino acids: CASTRLGAEEQYF. CDR3 coding DNA: TGTGCCAGCACCCGCCTGGGGGCGGAAGAGCAGTACTTC.

The chain has TRBV4-1 and TRBJ1-2, with D possibly TRBD1 on 5 matching bases. V lost 3 bases, J lost 4 bases, and 12 bases lay in between. The CDR3 has 14 amino acids. The germline V gene has CDR1 MGHRA and CDR2 YSYEKL. The CDR3 DNA reads TGCGCCAGCAGCCATGACGACAGCTTCTATGGCTACACCTTC. Translating gives CASSHDDSFYGYTF.

In its sample, this clonotype ranks as medium-sized (0.01 to 0.1%). The chain has TRBV7-9 and TRBJ1-6; D gene uncertain. Germline loops: CDR1 SEHNR, CDR2 FQNEAQ (reference sequence). V was trimmed by 3 bases and J by 12 bases, leaving 6 bases between them. This CDR3 spans 11 amino acids. This chain's CDR3 is CASSLGGPLHF. The CDR3 bases are TGTGCCAGCAGCTTGGGAGGACCCCTCCACTTT.

V usage is TRBV6-2 or TRBV6-3 and J usage is TRBJ2-7, with 11 bases identical to TRBD2. The CDR3 has 15 amino acids. Looked up from germline, CDR1 is MNHEY and CDR2 is SVGEGT. With 6 bases clipped from V and 6 bases from J, the junction kept 10 bases outside the gene matches. The CDR3 region is CASRRTSSGRFEQYF. The DNA of the CDR3 is TGTGCCAGCAGACGAACCTCTAGCGGGAGGTTCGAGCAGTACTTC.

Judged by abundance, this clonotype is medium-sized. The chain employs TRBV20-1 and TRBJ2-1; D call uncertain. CDR3 length: 11 residues. Trimming took off 3 bases at V and 4 bases at J, with 4 bases between the two ends. Germline assignment: CDR1 DFQATT and CDR2 SNEGSKA (reference sequence). The CDR3: CSAREYNEQFF. CDR3 DNA: TGCAGTGCTAGGGAATACAATGAGCAGTTCTTC.

V and J are TRBV19 and TRBJ2-5; perhaps TRBD2 as D (7 bases). This CDR3 has 14 residues. Germline-derived CDR1 and CDR2 are LNHDA and SQIVND (reference sequence). Trimming removed 4 bases from V and 6 bases from J, with 15 bases in between. CDR3 amino acids: CASSKGRGAQTQYF. The CDR3 nucleotides are TGTGCCAGTAGTAAGGGACGGGGGGCGCAGACCCAGTACTTC.

A few counts support this clonotype. The rearrangement joins TRBV7-8 to TRBJ2-7; 9 positions match TRBD1. CDR1 and CDR2 (germline): SGHVS, FQNEAQ. J was trimmed by 9 bases and V by 5 bases; bases with no gene match: 17. CDR3 length: 16 amino acids. The CDR3 bases are TGTGCCAGCAGCCCCCCTCGCCGGGACAGGGTTCAGGGGCAGTACTTC. Its translation: CASSPPRRDRVQGQYF.

The table lists this clonotype with a few counts. V usage is TRBV6-5 and J usage is TRBJ2-7, with TRBD1 matching 8 bases. Germline trimming cut 2 bases from V and 2 bases from J; bases unmatched to any gene: 5. Germline-derived CDR1 and CDR2 are MNHEY and SVGAGI. The CDR3 is made up of 15 amino acids. The CDR3 coding sequence is TGTGCCAGCAGTTACCAGACAGGGGCCCCCTACGAGCAGTACTTC. It codes for CASSYQTGAPYEQYF.

This clonotype came up a few times. CDR3 region: CASSLPRDRESRRYEQYF. CDR3 DNA sequence: TGTGCCAGCAGTTTGCCCCGGGACAGGGAATCTCGACGGTACGAGCAGTACTTC. This rearrangement joins TRBV28 to TRBJ2-7; 9 bases match TRBD1. The CDR3 covers 18 residues. Looked up from germline, CDR1 is MDHEN and CDR2 is SYDVKM. V shed 3 bases and J 4 bases; nucleotides not matched to a gene: 16.

The chain combines TRBV7-8 with TRBJ1-1; TRBD1 might be the D (5 bases). The CDR3 runs to 12 residues. CDR1 and CDR2 (germline): SGHVS, FQNEAQ. With 4 bases removed from V and 11 bases from J, the gap between germline ends came to 14 bases. In DNA, the CDR3 is TGTGCCAGCAGCTCGGGACTAGGACGGGCTTTCTTT. This encodes CASSSGLGRAFF.

V usage is TRBV7-2 and J usage is TRBJ2-3; either TRBD1 or TRBD2 may fit D (6 bases each). The CDR3 has 16 amino acids. The V end was cut by 2 bases, the J end by 7 bases, with 19 bases between. CDR1 is SGHTA and CDR2 is FQGNSA in the germline V gene. CDR3 in DNA: TGTGCCAGCAGCTTACCCGGGGACACAGGGAGGAATACGCAGTATTTT. Translation gives CASSLPGDTGRNTQYF.

This clonotype is classed as medium-sized. The V gene is TRBV20-1, the J gene TRBJ2-7; 8 bases line up with TRBD2. With V trimmed by 6 bases and J by 3 bases, 10 bases remained unmatched. Germline CDR1 reads DFQATT; CDR2 reads SNEGSKA (reference sequence). The CDR3 has 14 amino acids. The DNA of the CDR3 is TGCAGTGCGAGACCCGGGACTAGTATCTACGAGCAGTACTTC. The encoded protein is CSARPGTSIYEQYF.

V and J are TRBV5-4 and TRBJ2-3, with D perhaps TRBD1 (7 bases). This CDR3 has 14 amino acids. The V end was cut by 9 bases, the J end by 6 bases, with 20 bases between. Germline loops: CDR1 SGHNT, CDR2 YYREEE (reference sequence). The CDR3 sequence is CAIPGGLGKDTQYF. The CDR3 coding sequence is TGTGCCATCCCAGGGGGGCTCGGGAAGGATACGCAGTATTTT.

The chain employs TRBV6-2 or TRBV6-3 and TRBJ2-1, with TRBD1 matching over 7 bases. CDR1 is MNHEY and CDR2 is SVGEGT in the germline V gene. The CDR3 is made up of 17 amino acids. V gave up 0 bases and J gave up 3 bases; unmatched junction bases: 8. The CDR3 loop reads CASSYSFGTDFYNEQFF. CDR3 nucleotide sequence: TGTGCCAGCAGTTACTCTTTTGGGACAGACTTCTACAATGAGCAGTTCTTC.

This sequence joins TRBV5-4 and TRBJ2-5, with 7 positions matching TRBD2. The CDR3 is 15 amino acids. V lost 0 bases and J lost 2; bases outside the gene matches: 4. Germline-derived CDR1 and CDR2 are SGHNT and YYREEE (reference sequence). The CDR3 DNA is TGTGCCAGCAGCTTGGGAGAGCGGGGACAAGAGACCCAGTACTTC. Translating gives CASSLGERGQETQYF. Looking up the rest from reference TRBV5-4 and TRBJ2-5 gives the full variable domain: ETGVTQSPTHLIKTRGQQVTLRCSSQSGHNTVSWYQQALGQGPQFIFQYYREEENGRGNFPPRFSGLQFPNYSSELNVNALELDDSALYLCASSLGERGQETQYFGPGTRLLVL.

This clonotype was seen a few times. This chain connects TRBV28 to TRBJ2-4, with 8 positions matching TRBD1. The CDR3 contains 13 residues. Unmatched junction bases numbered 6, after V lost 6 bases and J lost 8 bases. Germline CDR1 reads MDHEN; CDR2 reads SYDVKM. The CDR3 protein is CASSRTGLDIQYF. The CDR3 nucleotides read TGTGCCAGCAGCCGGACAGGGTTGGACATTCAGTACTTC.